A single sample gave rise to the 20 T cell receptor beta chains below, sequenced in a study of blood T cell repertoires in COVID-19. Measured with immunoSEQ multiplex PCR; TCRdb has only the in-frame clones, and not every one. The table has more than 85,000 clones, roughly 84% seen once. The sequencing sample was made of peripheral blood. Source of these receptors: a woman between 55 and 75 years old with acute or convalescent COVID-19.

V gene TRBV5-6 combines with J gene TRBJ1-6, with no clear D. This CDR3 has 13 amino acids. From germline, CDR1 is SGHDT and CDR2 YYEEEE. Trimming cost V 6 bases and J 5 bases, with 9 bases left between them. DNA of the CDR3: TGTGCCAGCATACGCGGAGATAATTCACCCCTCCACTTT. The encoded protein is CASIRGDNSPLHF.

V and J are TRBV7-2 and TRBJ1-5, with D perhaps matching TRBD1 (5 bases). Germline CDR1 SGHTA, CDR2 FQGNSA. This CDR3 is built from 16 residues. The V and J ends lost 5 bases and 2 bases respectively, with 16 bases between them. The CDR3 is CASSRGGGMGNQPQHF. As DNA, the CDR3 is TGTGCCAGCAGCCGGGGCGGGGGAATGGGCAATCAGCCCCAGCATTTT.

The chain is built from TRBV27 and TRBJ1-1; 7 nucleotides agree with TRBD1. CDR1 MNHEY and CDR2 SMNVEV come from the germline V gene (reference sequence). The CDR3 consists of 14 residues. V shed 5 bases and J 1 base; nucleotides not matched to a gene: 4. CDR3 coding DNA: TGTGCCAGCAGTCGACGGGACAGGAACACTGAAGCTTTCTTT. Its translation is CASSRRDRNTEAFF.

V is TRBV6-5 and J is TRBJ1-5, with 7 bases identical to TRBD1. The V gene's germline CDR1 is MNHEY and CDR2 SVGAGI. V trimming: 5 bases; J trimming: 6 bases; junction bases outside the gene matches: 7. The CDR3 totals 14 residues. The CDR3 nucleotides read TGTGCCAGCAGTACGGACAGGCTCACTCAGCCCCAGCATTTT. It encodes CASSTDRLTQPQHF.

The CDR3 sequence is CASSYGVGQGLRGHEQFF. CDR3 nucleotide sequence: TGTGCCAGCAGCTACGGGGTGGGACAGGGTCTGAGGGGGCATGAGCAGTTCTTC. The genes are TRBV13 and TRBJ2-1; 9 nucleotides match TRBD1. Germline V lookup: CDR1 PRHDT, CDR2 FYEKMQ (reference sequence). The CDR3 runs to 18 residues. The V and J ends lost 4 bases and 8 bases, in that order; junction bases with no gene match: 18.

The chain joins TRBV2 to TRBJ2-7; D ambiguous. The germline CDR1 and CDR2 sequences are SNHLY and FYNNEI. Trimming cost V 1 base and J 2 bases, with 9 bases left between them. CDR3 length: 14 residues. The CDR3 DNA reads TGTGCCAGCAGTGAAGGTCGTCCAGCCTACGAGCAGTACTTC. It codes for CASSEGRPAYEQYF.

This sequence joins TRBV5-1 and TRBJ2-5, with D unresolved. Germline CDR1 SGHRS, CDR2 YFSETQ. Trimming removed 0 bases from V and 5 bases from J, with 8 bases in between. The CDR3 length is 13 residues. The CDR3 coding sequence is TGCGCCAGCAGCTTGGTTGTTGAGGAGACCCAGTACTTC. Its translation: CASSLVVEETQYF.

The chain recombines TRBV6-2 or TRBV6-3 with TRBJ1-1, with a tentative D call TRBD1 (5 bases). This CDR3 has 15 amino acids. Germline V gene data show CDR1 as MNHEY and CDR2 as SVGEGT. Trimming shortened V by 5 bases and J by 5 bases, and 18 bases separated the two germline ends. The CDR3 DNA follows: TGTGCCAGCAGTCCCCCCGGGGGGATGAGAACTGAAGCTTTCTTT. Translating it yields CASSPPGGMRTEAFF.

V and J are TRBV5-1 and TRBJ2-7, with TRBD1 matching over 10 bases. CDR3 size: 16 residues. V dropped 3 bases and J dropped 2; count of bases not matched to a gene: 8. The V gene's germline CDR1 is SGHRS and CDR2 YFSETQ. The CDR3 region has the DNA TGCGCCAGCAGCTCCGGGACAGGGGTAAAAGCCTACGAGCAGTACTTC. This gives the protein CASSSGTGVKAYEQYF.

The rearrangement uses TRBV19 and TRBJ1-5, with D unresolved. The V gene's germline CDR1 is LNHDA and CDR2 SQIVND (reference sequence). Trimming removed 10 bases at V and 3 bases at J, with 19 bases between. CDR3 length: 15 amino acids. In DNA, the CDR3 is TGTGCCACCACCGTCTCTCCAGGAATCAATCAGCCCCAGCATTTT. Translated, it gives CATTVSPGINQPQHF.

This clone was detected only a few times. The chain's CDR3 is CASSRQGFSYGYTF. The CDR3 DNA reads TGTGCCAGCAGTCGACAGGGGTTCTCCTATGGCTACACCTTC. This chain joins TRBV6-2 or TRBV6-3 and TRBJ1-2; 8 bases align to TRBD1. This CDR3 region has 14 residues. Per the germline V gene, CDR1 is MNHEY and CDR2 is SVGEGT. V was pared by 5 bases and J by 4 bases, with 6 bases of the junction left unmatched.

The rearrangement links TRBV5-6 to TRBJ2-1; weak D call: TRBD1 (6 bases). Germline CDR1 SGHDT, CDR2 YYEEEE. V dropped 4 bases and J dropped 8 bases, with 16 bases sitting between them. This CDR3 region has 14 residues. CDR3 sequence reads: CASSPIEAGDEQFF. CDR3 bases: TGTGCCAGCAGCCCCATCGAAGCAGGGGATGAGCAGTTCTTC.

The gene calls are TRBV18 and TRBJ2-7; the D gene is possibly TRBD1 (6 bases). Germline V gives CDR1 KGHSH, CDR2 LQKENI. The V and J ends lost 4 bases and 5 bases respectively, with 18 bases between them. This CDR3 region has 15 residues. CDR3 amino acids: CASSRTQGNSDEQYF. In nucleotides, the CDR3 is TGTGCCAGCTCACGGACACAGGGTAACTCGGACGAGCAGTACTTC.

The CDR3, as DNA: TGTGCCAGCACCAGAACAGGGATGCAGGGCTACACCTTC. Translating it yields CASTRTGMQGYTF. The chain carries TRBV12-3 or TRBV12-4 and TRBJ1-2; perhaps TRBD1 as D (6 bases). The V and J ends lost 7 bases and 8 bases respectively, with 17 bases between them. This CDR3 has 13 residues.

The chain carries TRBV19 and TRBJ2-3; the match to TRBD1 covers 7 bases. Trimming cost V 7 bases and J 3 bases; bases outside gene matches: 10. Per the germline V gene, CDR1 is LNHDA and CDR2 is SQIVND (reference sequence). The length of the CDR3 is 15 residues. The CDR3 DNA reads TGTGCCAGTAATTCGGGACAGAGGGAAACAGATACGCAGTATTTT. This translates into CASNSGQRETDTQYF.

The V call is TRBV7-3, the J call TRBJ2-3, with D unclear. V lost 5 bases to trimming and J lost 1 base, with 10 bases between them. The CDR3 covers 14 residues. Germline V gene data show CDR1 as SGHTA and CDR2 as FQGTGA. The CDR3 reads CASSLSAGTDTQYF. The CDR3 DNA is TGTGCCAGCAGCCTATCTGCGGGCACAGATACGCAGTATTTT.

This clone is a singleton in its sample. The rearrangement links TRBV28 to TRBJ1-1; no reliable D call. V lost 7 bases to trimming and J lost 1 base, with 10 bases between them. CDR3 size: 13 residues. Looked up from germline, CDR1 is MDHEN and CDR2 is SYDVKM. The CDR3 sequence is CASIGQANTEAFF. Written as DNA, the CDR3 is TGTGCCAGCATTGGGCAGGCGAACACTGAAGCTTTCTTT.

The gene calls are TRBV9 and TRBJ2-1; 9 positions agree with TRBD2. Germline V gene data show CDR1 as SGDLS and CDR2 as YYNGEE. The V and J ends lost 2 bases and 12 bases, in that order; junction bases with no gene match: 6. The CDR3 loop spans 13 amino acids. This chain's CDR3 is CASSVGLATGQFF. In nucleotides, the CDR3 is TGTGCCAGCAGCGTGGGACTAGCTACAGGGCAGTTCTTC.

The chain employs TRBV7-9 and TRBJ2-2; 7 nucleotides align to TRBD1. Germline CDR1 is SEHNR and CDR2 is FQNEAQ (reference sequence). The CDR3 contains 15 residues. V was pared by 1 base and J by 1 base, with 0 bases of the junction left unmatched. DNA for the CDR3: TGTGCCAGCAGCTTAGGGACAGGGAACACCGGGGAGCTGTTTTTT. It codes for CASSLGTGNTGELFF.

The chain is built from TRBV30 and TRBJ2-3; no reliable D call. The V gene's germline CDR1 is GTSNPN and CDR2 SVGIG (reference sequence). With 3 bases removed from V and 0 bases from J, the gap between germline ends came to 4 bases. This CDR3 contains 12 residues. DNA for the CDR3: TGTGCCTGGAGCCCTAGCACAGATACGCAGTATTTT. Its translation: CAWSPSTDTQYF.